This T cell receptor (beta chain) was identified during a study of CXCR3-negative and CXCR3-positive naive CD8 T cells (dated by TCRdb to about 2019). Study-level background: In total, approximately 130 million TRB reads were obtained, corresponding to roughly 1.5 +/- 0.3 million reads per library. The TRBV-TRBJ cluster analysis covered naive subsets from roughly five donors and memory cells from 3 donors. Data from about 10 donors, pooled across two independent experiments, went into the diversity and physicochemical repertoire analyses. Overall study outcomes, separate from this receptor: Because surface CD5, which is linked to self-reactivity in mice, was comparable between the naive subsets, TCR interaction strength was also inferred from TRB CDR3 physicochemical properties. Compared with CXCR3-negative naive cells, CXCR3-positive naive cells had TRB CDR3s with higher hydrophobicity (lower Kidera factor 4), lower energy, and higher strength and volume indices. Because CXCR3 expression was partially decreased after cryopreservation, freshly isolated PBMCs were used for most assays. Repertoire diversity was comparably high in both naive subsets but much lower in memory CD8+ T cells. Within the same donor, TRBV-TRBJ usage looked similar between naive CXCR3-negative and CXCR3-positive cells, but memory cells had distinct patterns.

For each CD8+ T cell subset, flow sorting was done in triplicate, and a few hundred thousand cells per subset went directly into RLT lysis buffer. To exclude memory contaminants, naive CD8+ T cells were stringently defined as CD45RO-CCR7+CD27+CD95-. Using standard density gradient centrifugation, peripheral blood mononuclear cells were isolated from buffy coats. Naive CXCR3-negative and CXCR3-positive CD8+ T cells were flow-sorted using a FACSAria III. An RNeasy Mini Kit was used to extract total RNA from the sorted cells. On this clonotype: What antigen it recognizes has not been identified.

Sequencer: NextSeq 550. The Human TCR Profiling Kit (MiLaboratory) was used to prepare UMI-labeled 5' RACE TRB cDNA libraries. cDNA synthesis used the entire amount of extracted RNA, and PCR amplification then used the entire amount of cDNA produced. The libraries were made side by side, with each library going through the same number of PCR cycles. Processing in the source paper ran as follows. About 50,000 +/- 10,000 unique UMI-labeled TRB cDNA molecules per library were extracted with MIGEC and MiXCR, with at least two reads per UMI required. On average, about 40,000 +/- 10,000 functional in-frame TRB CDR3 nucleotide clonotypes lacking stop codons were found per library. After each sample was downsampled to 5000 UMI-labeled TRB molecules, VDJtools was used to calculate diversity metrics such as normalized Shannon-Wiener and Chao1. VDJtools computed clonotype-size-weighted physicochemical properties of the central five CDR3 residues: interaction energy, strength, volume and Kidera factor 4. Reprocessed by TCRdb, the reads give a single entry per CDR3 protein sequence, without DNA. These V and J calls derive from TCRdb rather than the authors' analysis. This sample's records show around 80,000 distinct CDR3 sequences. Of the sample, 0.6% to 0.7% is held by the ten largest clones.

The CDR3, cysteine through phenylalanine, is 14 amino acids long. This entry has no DNA. CDR1 and CDR2 are read off the germline V gene as SGHVS and FNYEAQ. Material for sequencing was naive CXCR3+ CD8+ T cells from blood. This specimen's cell subset or site label, per the study, means: CD45RO-CCR7+CD27+CD95- naive CD8+ T cells expressing CXCR3 (TNR3+). The chain is assembled from TRBV7-6 and TRBJ2-7; the TCRdb D gene call, TRBD2, has no DNA to confirm it. This sequence originates from a human donor in good health. Some clones in this sample may be carry-over from other donors' samples. CDR3 loop: CASSLASGSDEQYF.